The 25 T cell receptor beta chains below come from one sample, sequenced in a study of OX40 agonist ivuxolimab in advanced cancers. Using immunoSEQ multiplex PCR, the repertoire was profiled, and TCRdb retains in-frame clones only, with some absent. The table has tens of thousands of clones, around 80% seen once. The sequencing used CD4+ or CD8+ T cells sorted from blood, collected in a trial of the OX40 agonist ivuxolimab. These receptors originate from an adult with an advanced solid tumor such as melanoma, head and neck, liver or kidney cancer.

V is TRBV2 and J is TRBJ2-3; 8 bases line up with TRBD1. Germline CDR1 SNHLY, CDR2 FYNNEI. The CDR3 is 15 residues long. Unmatched junction bases numbered 6, after V lost 6 bases and J lost 1 base. The CDR3: CASSDRGYGTDTQYF. CDR3 DNA: TGTGCCAGCAGCGACAGGGGTTATGGCACAGATACGCAGTATTTT.

The chain joins TRBV6-4 to TRBJ2-7, with D perhaps matching TRBD2 (5 bases). The CDR3 consists of 16 residues. CDR1 is MRHNA and CDR2 is SNTAGT in the germline V gene. The V and J ends lost 3 bases and 2 bases respectively, with 17 bases between them. The CDR3 bases are TGTGCCAGCAGTGAAGGGATCGGGGAACTACCCTACGAGCAGTACTTC. It codes for CASSEGIGELPYEQYF.

The chain carries TRBV5-5 and TRBJ2-1, with 8 positions matching TRBD1. The CDR3 is 16 residues long. Germline V gene lookup returns CDR1 SGHKS and CDR2 YYEKEE (reference sequence). V lost 5 bases, J lost 0 bases, and 7 bases stayed unmatched. The CDR3 reads CASSPRGRHSYNEQFF. CDR3 sequence (DNA): TGTGCCAGCAGTCCCAGGGGGCGGCACTCCTACAATGAGCAGTTCTTC.

The chain joins TRBV6-1 to TRBJ2-7; D is unclear. Germline lookup yields CDR1 MNHNS and CDR2 SASEGT. This CDR3 has 13 residues. V dropped 0 bases and J dropped 4 bases, with 7 bases sitting between them. CDR3 coding DNA: TGTGCCAGCAGTGAAGCAAGGGTATACGAGCAGTACTTC. Its translation is CASSEARVYEQYF.

The rearrangement joins TRBV6-6 to TRBJ1-1; perhaps TRBD1 as D (6 bases). Trimming left V 4 bases short and J 4 bases short, with 10 bases between. The CDR3 length is 13 residues. Germline CDR1 MNHNY, CDR2 SVGAGI (reference sequence). The CDR3: CASSSRQATEAFF. The CDR3 coding sequence is TGTGCCAGCAGTTCCCGACAGGCCACTGAAGCTTTCTTT.

The chain uses TRBV13 and TRBJ2-1, with D uncertain. Trimming pared 5 bases from V and 9 bases from J, leaving 8 bases between. The CDR3 extends over 11 amino acids. The germline V gene has CDR1 PRHDT and CDR2 FYEKMQ (reference sequence). The CDR3 loop reads CASSHSVEQFF. The DNA for the CDR3 is TGTGCCAGCAGCCATAGTGTTGAGCAGTTCTTC.

The sample holds a few counts of this clone. The chain has TRBV5-1 and TRBJ2-7; no definite D call. Germline V gene sequence: CDR1 SGHRS, CDR2 YFSETQ. The CDR3 runs to 12 residues. V lost 0 bases and J lost 4, with 5 bases in between. The CDR3 sequence: CASSLDRYEQYF. DNA of the CDR3: TGCGCCAGCAGCTTGGATCGATACGAGCAGTACTTC. Complete variable domain (other parts from reference TRBV5-1 and TRBJ2-7): KAGVTQTPRYLIKTRGQQVTLSCSPISGHRSVSWYQQTPGQGLQFLFEYFSETQRNKGNFPGRFSGRQFSNSRSEMNVSTLELGDSALYLCASSLDRYEQYFGPGTRLTVT.

V usage is TRBV18 and J usage is TRBJ2-7; 10 bases align to TRBD1. The CDR3 has 13 amino acids. J lost 3 bases, V lost 6 bases, and 2 bases had no gene match. CDR1 and CDR2 (germline): KGHSH, LQKENI. The chain's CDR3 is CASSGQGRYEQYF. For the CDR3, the DNA is TGTGCCAGCTCGGGACAGGGGCGCTACGAGCAGTACTTC. Supplemented by reference TRBV18 and TRBJ2-7, the full variable domain reads NAGVMQNPRHLVRRRGQEARLRCSPMKGHSHVYWYRQLPEEGLKFMVYLQKENIIDESGMPKERFSAEFPKEGPSILRIQQVVRGDSAAYFCASSGQGRYEQYFGPGTRLTVT.

The rearrangement joins TRBV7-2 to TRBJ1-1; the D gene is possibly TRBD1 (5 bases). Germline assignment: CDR1 SGHTA and CDR2 FQGNSA. The CDR3 length is 14 residues. The V end was cut by 7 bases, the J end by 10 bases, with 22 bases between. CDR3 nucleotides: TGTGCCAGCACACAGGTTGGACGTCTTCTGGCAGCTTTCTTT. This sequence encodes CASTQVGRLLAAFF.

The V gene is TRBV11-2, the J gene TRBJ2-7, with TRBD2 matching 8 bases. V lost 7 bases and J lost 0; bases outside the gene matches: 8. The CDR3 is 15 amino acids. Germline V CDR1 and CDR2: SGHAT, FQNNGV. The CDR3 region is CASTPFSGTSYEQYF. Here the CDR3 DNA reads TGTGCCAGCACCCCCTTTAGCGGGACCTCCTACGAGCAGTACTTC.

In DNA, the CDR3 is TGTGCCAGTAGTATTTTTTCCGGTACCAGCTATGGCTACACCTTC. Translated: CASSIFSGTSYGYTF. The genes are TRBV19 and TRBJ1-2, with D unresolved. This CDR3 region has 15 residues. The V gene lost 3 bases and the J gene lost 4 bases, with 15 bases spanning the gap. Germline lookup yields CDR1 LNHDA and CDR2 SQIVND (reference sequence).

The rearrangement joins TRBV12-5 to TRBJ1-5; 8 bases fit TRBD1. CDR1 is LGHNT, CDR2 FRNRAP, per germline. There are 15 residues in the CDR3. V dropped 4 bases and J dropped 7; count of bases not matched to a gene: 9. The CDR3: CASGWGQALSQPQHF. Here the CDR3 DNA reads TGTGCTAGTGGTTGGGGACAGGCACTATCCCAGCCCCAGCATTTT.

This clone was counted once. The J gene is TRBJ2-7, the V gene TRBV15; a possible D gene is TRBD2 (6 bases). Germline V gene lookup returns CDR1 LNHNV and CDR2 YYDKDF (reference sequence). The CDR3 is made up of 13 amino acids. V lost 5 bases to trimming and J lost 13 bases, with 21 bases between them. CDR3 nucleotides: TGTGCCACCAGCCCCCGCCTGGGAGGCCAGGGATACTTC. This gives the protein CATSPRLGGQGYF.

The CDR3 protein is CASSFDLNSPLHF. The CDR3 region has the DNA TGCGCCAGCAGCTTTGACTTAAATTCACCCCTCCACTTT. The V gene is TRBV5-1, the J gene TRBJ1-6; D is unclear. The CDR3 is 13 residues long. Between the trimmed V and J ends, which lost 2 bases and 7 bases, there was a span of 7 bases. From germline, CDR1 is SGHRS and CDR2 YFSETQ.

The genes are TRBV5-5 and TRBJ2-3; D ambiguous. Trimming took 0 bases from V and 3 from J, leaving 8 bases between them. The CDR3 has 14 residues. Germline-derived CDR1 and CDR2 are SGHKS and YYEKEE (reference sequence). The DNA of the CDR3 is TGTGCCAGCAGCTTGGAGTGGCTGACAGATACGCAGTATTTT. This sequence encodes CASSLEWLTDTQYF.

Here the CDR3 DNA reads TGTGCCAGCAGCTTAAACCCAGGGACAGAGACCCAGTACTTC. Amino acids: CASSLNPGTETQYF. V gene TRBV7-2 combines with J gene TRBJ2-5; possibly TRBD1 or TRBD2 for D (5 bases each). Germline values: CDR1 SGHTA, CDR2 FQGNSA. The CDR3 consists of 14 residues. V shed 2 bases and J shed 4 bases, with 11 bases lying between them.

This chain's CDR3 is CASSPALGSDSPLHF. The DNA for the CDR3 is TGTGCCAGCAGTCCAGCATTGGGATCCGATTCACCCCTCCACTTT. V and J are TRBV28 and TRBJ1-6; no firm D call. Trimming removed 5 bases from V and 8 bases from J, with 16 bases in between. The CDR3 is made up of 15 amino acids. In germline, CDR1 is MDHEN, CDR2 SYDVKM.

The J gene is TRBJ2-7, the V gene TRBV5-1; 9 bases line up with TRBD1. CDR1 is SGHRS, CDR2 YFSETQ, per germline. V lost 7 bases, J lost 3 bases, and 5 bases stayed unmatched. This CDR3 contains 13 residues. The CDR3 region has the DNA TGCGCCAGCGCCCGGGACAGGGACTACGAGCAGTACTTC. Amino acids: CASARDRDYEQYF.

The genes are TRBV5-5 and TRBJ1-5; D gene ambiguous. CDR3 length: 15 amino acids. V was cut by 3 bases and J by 0 bases, with 10 bases left in between. The germline V gene has CDR1 SGHKS and CDR2 YYEKEE (reference sequence). The CDR3 nucleotides read TGTGCCAGCAGCTCGACACCTTATAGCAATCAGCCCCAGCATTTT. This translates into CASSSTPYSNQPQHF.

The chain couples TRBV15 to TRBJ2-7; D not certain. V was trimmed by 0 bases and J by 4 bases, leaving 10 bases between them. The CDR3 consists of 14 residues. Germline-derived CDR1 and CDR2 are LNHNV and YYDKDF (reference sequence). The CDR3 protein is CATSRDSLSYEQYF. The CDR3 DNA reads TGTGCCACCAGCAGAGATTCACTCTCGTACGAGCAGTACTTC.

The sample holds one count of this clone. V gene TRBV2 combines with J gene TRBJ1-2, with D unclear. The CDR3 totals 12 residues. Trimming removed 4 bases at V and 4 bases at J, with 7 bases between. The germline V gene encodes CDR1 SNHLY and CDR2 FYNNEI. In DNA form, the CDR3 reads TGTGCCAGCAGTGGGTCCAGCTATGGCTACACCTTC. Translating gives CASSGSSYGYTF.

This chain links TRBV19 with TRBJ2-7; no reliable D call. V shed 6 bases and J shed 5 bases, with 17 bases lying between them. The CDR3 has 14 residues. Per germline, CDR1 LNHDA and CDR2 SQIVND (reference sequence). CDR3 bases: TGTGCCAGTAGAACCCGATCTTTGGCAGACGAGCAGTACTTC. This encodes CASRTRSLADEQYF.

This clone was observed a single time. The chain is built from TRBV10-3 and TRBJ1-5; tentatively, D is TRBD1 (5 bases). There are 14 residues in the CDR3. CDR1 and CDR2 from the germline V gene are ENHRY and SYGVKD. V was shortened by 4 bases and J by 4 bases, with 11 bases between the two germline ends. CDR3 DNA sequence: TGTGCCATCAGTGTGGGGGAGGGGAATCAGCCCCAGCATTTT. Protein: CAISVGEGNQPQHF.

The CDR3 DNA reads as TGTGCCAGTAGTGCCGGGAATGGGGAGATAGAGGAGACCCAGTACTTC. Protein sequence: CASSAGNGEIEETQYF. The rearrangement joins TRBV19 to TRBJ2-5, with D possibly being TRBD2 (5 bases). The CDR3 length is 16 residues. Per germline, CDR1 LNHDA and CDR2 SQIVND (reference sequence). Deletions cut 5 bases from V and 5 bases from J, with 21 bases between.

The chain joins TRBV19 to TRBJ1-6, with D hard to call. This CDR3 comprises 13 residues. The V end lost 7 bases, the J end lost 10 bases, and 14 bases lay between the germline ends. From germline, CDR1 is LNHDA and CDR2 SQIVND (reference sequence). The CDR3 nucleotides are TGTGCCAGTACATGGAGGGAGGAATCACCCCTCCACTTT. Translated: CASTWREESPLHF.